The 29 T cell receptor beta chains reported below all come from one sample, sequenced in a study of pediatric ulcerative colitis. TCRdb's copy holds only in-frame clones and misses some; the assay was immunoSEQ multiplex PCR. The sample records over 35,000 clones, around 78% being singletons. Material for sequencing was blood. The receptors here all came from a girl aged 10 to 17 with moderate ulcerative colitis.

The chain links TRBV6-5 to TRBJ1-1; 9 bases fit TRBD1. Germline values: CDR1 MNHEY, CDR2 SVGAGI. Trimming at V came to 6 bases and at J to 6 bases, leaving 5 bases not matched to a gene. The CDR3 totals 13 residues. The CDR3 DNA sequence: TGTGCCAGCAGCCTACAGGGGGCCGCTGAAGCTTTCTTT. This encodes CASSLQGAAEAFF.

The J gene is TRBJ2-7, the V gene TRBV15; TRBD2 matches at 7 bases. J gave up 2 bases and V 3 bases, and 19 bases lay outside the gene matches. Germline lookup yields CDR1 LNHNV and CDR2 YYDKDF (reference sequence). The CDR3 covers 19 residues. CDR3 DNA sequence: TGTGCCACCAGCAGTTCCGGAGGCGGGAGACAGCGATGGGCCTACGAGCAGTACTTC. The encoded protein is CATSSSGGGRQRWAYEQYF.

In this sample, this clone turned up a few times. V is TRBV9 and J is TRBJ1-2; TRBD1 is a possible D gene (6 bases). The V gene lost 3 bases and the J gene lost 2 bases, with 11 bases spanning the gap. CDR3 length: 14 residues. Germline V gene sequence: CDR1 SGDLS, CDR2 YYNGEE. Written as DNA, the CDR3 is TGTGCCAGCAGCGAGACAGGTTTAAACTATGGCTACACCTTC. It yields the protein CASSETGLNYGYTF.

J is TRBJ1-1 and V is TRBV29-1; D possibly corresponds to TRBD1 (5 bases). The germline V gene has CDR1 SQVTM and CDR2 ANQGSEA. The V end was cut by 7 bases, the J end by 8 bases, with 17 bases between. The CDR3 has 12 amino acids. The CDR3, as DNA: TGCAGCGGATCAACAGGTCTTCTAGAAGCTTTCTTT. This sequence encodes CSGSTGLLEAFF.

The chain is built from TRBV27 and TRBJ1-1; possible D gene TRBD1, 5 bases. This CDR3 region has 19 residues. The V and J ends lost 1 base and 0 bases respectively, with 21 bases between them. Germline lookup yields CDR1 MNHEY and CDR2 SMNVEV (reference sequence). CDR3 nucleotides: TGTGCCAGCAGTTTATTTTCCTCGAGGGGTTTGAACATGAACACTGAAGCTTTCTTT. Protein product: CASSLFSSRGLNMNTEAFF.

The V gene is TRBV28, the J gene TRBJ2-3, with D possibly TRBD2 on 5 matching bases. The CDR3 runs to 13 residues. Germline V gives CDR1 MDHEN, CDR2 SYDVKM. The V end was cut by 3 bases, the J end by 1 base, with 5 bases between. CDR3: CASSFGGTDTQYF. Written as DNA, the CDR3 is TGTGCCAGCAGTTTCGGGGGCACAGATACGCAGTATTTT.

V gene TRBV7-9 combines with J gene TRBJ2-1; no reliable D call. CDR3 length: 15 residues. CDR1 and CDR2 from the germline V gene are SEHNR and FQNEAQ (reference sequence). Trimming left V 0 bases short and J 8 bases short, with 14 bases between. Here the CDR3 reads CASSLAMGLQDEQFF. The CDR3 DNA reads TGTGCCAGCAGCTTAGCGATGGGCCTTCAGGATGAGCAGTTCTTC.

CDR3 protein: CSVGREGGYTF. The CDR3 nucleotides read TGCAGCGTTGGCCGGGAGGGTGGCTACACCTTC. The chain recombines TRBV29-1 with TRBJ1-2; D is uncertain. The CDR3 has 11 residues. Trimming removed 4 bases from V and 7 bases from J, with 10 bases in between. Germline CDR1 reads SQVTM; CDR2 reads ANQGSEA.

The chain links TRBV30 to TRBJ2-7; possibly TRBD1 for D (6 bases). The germline gives CDR1 GTSNPN, CDR2 SVGIG (reference sequence). CDR3 size: 12 residues. V was shortened by 5 bases and J by 2 bases, with 10 bases between the two germline ends. In DNA form, the CDR3 reads TGTGCCTGGTGGGACAATCCCTACGAGCAGTACTTC. Translation: CAWWDNPYEQYF.

This clone was counted a single time. The chain is built from TRBV28 and TRBJ2-2, with TRBD2 matching over 10 bases. Unmatched junction bases numbered 7, after V lost 5 bases and J lost 4 bases. CDR1 MDHEN and CDR2 SYDVKM come from the germline V gene. The CDR3 totals 16 residues. The CDR3: CASSPPAGGGTGELFF. CDR3 in DNA: TGTGCCAGCAGTCCGCCAGCGGGAGGGGGCACCGGGGAGCTGTTTTTT.

This clone was detected only once. J is TRBJ2-6 and V is TRBV7-2; possible D gene TRBD1, 5 bases. V was shortened by 1 base and J by 4 bases, with 17 bases between the two germline ends. Germline V CDR1 and CDR2: SGHTA, FQGNSA. This CDR3 comprises 18 residues. CDR3 DNA: TGTGCCAGCAGCTTAGATGGTTACAGGCCATACGGGGCCAACGTCCTGACTTTC. It codes for CASSLDGYRPYGANVLTF.

V and J are TRBV19 and TRBJ1-2; 8 bases align to TRBD1. Germline-derived CDR1 and CDR2 are LNHDA and SQIVND (reference sequence). Trimming at V came to 6 bases and at J to 7 bases, leaving 10 bases not matched to a gene. The CDR3 has 14 residues. CDR3 sequence (DNA): TGTGCCAGTAGCCCTGACAGGGGAGAAGCTGGCTACACCTTC. It codes for CASSPDRGEAGYTF.

V is TRBV7-2 and J is TRBJ1-6; tentative D call: TRBD1 (5 bases). V shed 5 bases and J shed 0 bases, with 11 bases lying between them. Germline V gene lookup returns CDR1 SGHTA and CDR2 FQGNSA. The CDR3 loop spans 16 amino acids. CDR3 sequence (DNA): TGTGCCAGCAGCGCCCCAGGGAGCTCCTATAATTCACCCCTCCACTTT. Protein product: CASSAPGSSYNSPLHF.

The chain combines TRBV6-5 with TRBJ2-2, with D hard to call. Trimming removed 3 bases at V and 0 bases at J, with 5 bases between. CDR1 MNHEY and CDR2 SVGAGI come from the germline V gene. This CDR3 is built from 14 residues. The CDR3 DNA follows: TGTGCCAGCAGTTATCTAGCGAACACCGGGGAGCTGTTTTTT. It translates to CASSYLANTGELFF.

The rearrangement links TRBV6-6 to TRBJ1-2, with TRBD1 matching over 10 bases. The germline gives CDR1 MNHNY, CDR2 SVGAGI (reference sequence). The CDR3 loop spans 14 amino acids. Trimming took 8 bases from V and 7 from J; bases not matched to a gene: 10. This chain's CDR3 is CASLIGQGVGGYTF. CDR3 coding DNA: TGTGCCAGCCTAATCGGACAGGGGGTCGGTGGCTACACCTTC.

The chain is built from TRBV27 and TRBJ2-3, with D perhaps matching TRBD2 (5 bases). CDR3 length: 11 residues. The ends were cut back, 8 bases at V and 5 bases at J, with 8 bases in the middle. Germline CDR1 is MNHEY and CDR2 is SMNVEV (reference sequence). The CDR3 DNA follows: TGTGCCAGCCTTGGAGGAGATACGCAGTATTTT. Its protein product is CASLGGDTQYF.

The rearrangement links TRBV9 to TRBJ2-2, with a possible D match to TRBD1 (5 bases). Looked up from germline, CDR1 is SGDLS and CDR2 is YYNGEE. The V and J ends lost 2 bases and 5 bases respectively, with 7 bases between them. There are 13 residues in the CDR3. The CDR3 sequence is CASSVRVTGELFF. The CDR3 DNA follows: TGTGCCAGCAGCGTCAGGGTTACCGGGGAGCTGTTTTTT.

The chain combines TRBV7-9 with TRBJ1-2, with D unclear. Looked up from germline, CDR1 is SEHNR and CDR2 is FQNEAQ (reference sequence). V shed 1 base and J shed 6 bases, with 21 bases lying between them. CDR3 size: 17 residues. The CDR3 sequence: CASSLGPGIAKADGYTF. Here the CDR3 DNA reads TGTGCCAGCAGCTTAGGGCCCGGGATCGCCAAGGCGGATGGCTACACCTTC.

The V call is TRBV28, the J call TRBJ2-5, with 8 bases matching TRBD1. V was pared by 4 bases and J by 5 bases, with 3 bases of the junction left unmatched. The germline gives CDR1 MDHEN, CDR2 SYDVKM. The CDR3 contains 13 residues. CDR3 region: CASSSWDRETQYF. The CDR3 nucleotides read TGTGCCAGCAGTTCGTGGGACAGGGAGACCCAGTACTTC.

The rearrangement uses TRBV15 and TRBJ1-2; possible D gene TRBD1, 6 bases. CDR1 and CDR2 from the germline V gene are LNHNV and YYDKDF (reference sequence). V lost 0 bases, J lost 3 bases, and 17 bases lay in between. The CDR3 consists of 17 residues. The CDR3 sequence is CATSRDNRVGVHYGYTF. In DNA form, the CDR3 reads TGTGCCACCAGCAGAGACAACAGGGTGGGGGTTCACTATGGCTACACCTTC.

The rearrangement joins TRBV6-1 to TRBJ1-2; 11 bases are shared with TRBD1. Germline CDR1 is MNHNS and CDR2 is SASEGT. J lost 7 bases, V lost 0 bases, and 7 bases had no gene match. CDR3 length: 16 residues. As DNA, the CDR3 is TGTGCCAGCAGTGAAGCCACCGGGACAGGGGGAAGTGGCTACACCTTC. This gives the protein CASSEATGTGGSGYTF.

V usage is TRBV11-2 and J usage is TRBJ2-1; 8 bases are a match to TRBD2. The V and J ends lost 1 base and 7 bases, in that order; junction bases with no gene match: 6. This CDR3 is built from 15 residues. Germline CDR1 is SGHAT and CDR2 is FQNNGV. CDR3 coding DNA: TGTGCCAGCAGCTTAGGGAGCGGGAGAAGGAATGAGCAGTTCTTC. Residues: CASSLGSGRRNEQFF.

J is TRBJ2-1 and V is TRBV6-4; D perhaps matches TRBD2 (5 bases). CDR1 is MRHNA, CDR2 SNTAGT, per germline. Deletions cut 0 bases from V and 5 bases from J, with 5 bases between. The CDR3 is 13 residues long. In DNA form, the CDR3 reads TGTGCCAGCAGTGACTCGACTAACAATGAGCAGTTCTTC. It is translated as CASSDSTNNEQFF.

The chain carries TRBV20-1 and TRBJ2-1; D might be TRBD2 (5 bases). The germline CDR1 and CDR2 sequences are DFQATT and SNEGSKA (reference sequence). The CDR3 covers 11 residues. V lost 3 bases and J lost 10, with 10 bases in between. The CDR3 reads CSARGSGEQFF. The DNA of the CDR3 is TGCAGTGCTAGGGGGAGTGGCGAGCAGTTCTTC.

The CDR3 spells CASSTRTNGGTDTQYF. The DNA for the CDR3 is TGTGCCAGTAGTACCCGGACGAACGGGGGGACAGATACGCAGTATTTT. The chain joins TRBV19 to TRBJ2-3; 7 bases fit TRBD2. The CDR3 runs 16 residues. Germline V gives CDR1 LNHDA, CDR2 SQIVND (reference sequence). V lost 4 bases and J lost 3; bases outside the gene matches: 10.

The chain has TRBV6-5 and TRBJ2-1; 11 bases fit TRBD1. V trimming: 5 bases; J trimming: 10 bases; junction bases outside the gene matches: 10. Germline V gives CDR1 MNHEY, CDR2 SVGAGI. This CDR3 is 15 amino acids long. CDR3: CASSPPPRDRGEQFF. The CDR3 DNA reads as TGTGCCAGCAGTCCACCCCCCCGGGACAGGGGGGAGCAGTTCTTC.

The chain links TRBV11-2 to TRBJ1-1, with 7 bases matching TRBD1. Germline CDR1 is SGHAT and CDR2 is FQNNGV. This CDR3 is 15 amino acids long. The V and J ends lost 5 bases and 1 base, in that order; junction bases with no gene match: 7. CDR3 amino acids: CASSPTGAGNTEAFF. CDR3 sequence (DNA): TGTGCCAGCAGCCCAACAGGGGCAGGGAACACTGAAGCTTTCTTT.

The chain is built from TRBV19 and TRBJ1-1; 7 bases are shared with TRBD1. The CDR3 spans 17 residues. Looked up from germline, CDR1 is LNHDA and CDR2 is SQIVND (reference sequence). V gave up 6 bases and J gave up 4 bases; unmatched junction bases: 17. The CDR3 region has the DNA TGTGCCAGTAGGATCCAGCCTTCCACTGACAGGGCCACTGAAGCTTTCTTT. This encodes CASRIQPSTDRATEAFF.

The chain couples TRBV7-9 to TRBJ2-3; 7 bases line up with TRBD2. This CDR3 has 15 residues. From germline, CDR1 is SEHNR and CDR2 FQNEAQ (reference sequence). The ends lost 5 bases at V and 7 bases at J; junction bases unmatched: 12. The CDR3 region has the DNA TGTGCCAGCAGCCCAAGCGGGACCCCCGGGAATACGCAGTATTTT. It is translated as CASSPSGTPGNTQYF.